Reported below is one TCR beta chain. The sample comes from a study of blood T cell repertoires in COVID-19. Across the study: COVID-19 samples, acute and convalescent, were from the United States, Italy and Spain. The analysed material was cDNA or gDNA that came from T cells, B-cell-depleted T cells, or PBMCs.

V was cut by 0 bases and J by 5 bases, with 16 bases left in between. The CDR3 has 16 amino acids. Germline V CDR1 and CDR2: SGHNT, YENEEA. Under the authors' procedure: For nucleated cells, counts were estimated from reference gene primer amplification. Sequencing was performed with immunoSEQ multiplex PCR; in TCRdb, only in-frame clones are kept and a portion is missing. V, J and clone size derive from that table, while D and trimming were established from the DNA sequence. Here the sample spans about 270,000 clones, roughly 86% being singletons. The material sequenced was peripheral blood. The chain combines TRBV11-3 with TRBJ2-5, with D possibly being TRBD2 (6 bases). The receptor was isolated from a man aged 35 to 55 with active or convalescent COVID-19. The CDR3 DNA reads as TGTGCCAGCAGCTTAGAGGGTGCGGGGCCGACGGAGACCCAGTACTTC. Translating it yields CASSLEGAGPTETQYF.